The sequence of this T cell receptor beta chain was determined in a study of shared clonotypes between healthy human individuals. Across the whole study: Researchers drew samples from a couple of women and a few men aged 18 to 49.

Study findings and constraints: Unshared clonotypes carried lower generation probabilities than those common to all four donors.

Measured with immunoSEQ multiplex PCR; TCRdb has only the in-frame clones, and not every one. This table has 1,400,000 or so clones, approximately 98.5% appearing once. The CDR3 loop spans 15 amino acids. V was pared by 0 bases and J by 8 bases, with 15 bases between. Germline-derived CDR1 and CDR2 are SGHRS and YFSETQ. In its sample, this clone was seen once. Its target is unknown. Sequencing used naive CD4+ T cells sorted from blood. Subset in this sample: CD45RA+ positively selected. This clonotype was sampled from a man aged 30-40 years in good health. The V call is TRBV5-1, the J call TRBJ2-1; D gene unclear. The CDR3 spells CASSLGQPRFDEQFF. DNA for the CDR3: TGCGCCAGCAGCTTGGGTCAACCTAGATTCGATGAGCAGTTCTTC. Combining the CDR3 with reference TRBV5-1 and TRBJ2-1 gives the whole variable domain KAGVTQTPRYLIKTRGQQVTLSCSPISGHRSVSWYQQTPGQGLQFLFEYFSETQRNKGNFPGRFSGRQFSNSRSEMNVSTLELGDSALYLCASSLGQPRFDEQFFGPGTRLTVL.